The 13 T cell receptor beta chains below all came from one sample that was sequenced in a study of regulatory T cells in long-lasting Graves disease. Construction of the TCR beta libraries employed iRepertoire HTBI primers in conjunction with Arm-PCR of CDR3 regions. TCRdb recomputed calls from the multiplex PCR reads with MiXCR, one row per CDR3 protein. The data hold about 530,000 distinct CDR3 sequences, with 16% observed a single time. As for time point: newly diagnosed GD, antithyroid drugs for less than 3 months. Researchers made the TCR library from RNA that was extracted from PBMCs. This same sample was also part of a study on T cells in Graves' hyperthyroidism and ophthalmopathy.

The sequencing used peripheral blood mononuclear cells (PBMCs), collected at new diagnosis, from a patient treated with antithyroid drugs. The source of these receptors is a woman aged 40-60 years with Graves disease.

The chain combines TRBV2 with TRBJ1-2; no clear D. CDR1 and CDR2 from the germline V gene are SNHLY and FYNNEI. This CDR3 comprises 13 residues. The V end was cut by 7 bases, the J end by 2 bases, with 11 bases between. CDR3 amino acids: CASTIEDNYGYTF. The CDR3 coding sequence is TGTGCCAGCACAATCGAGGACAACTATGGCTACACCTTC.

Details on this clonotype: This may stem from a read error, because a much larger clone lies one nucleotide away. This chain uses TRBV2 with TRBJ1-1; D gene uncertain. Germline V gene data show CDR1 as SNHLY and CDR2 as FYNNEI. V lost 4 bases and J lost 4, with 7 bases in between. This CDR3 region has 12 residues. DNA of the CDR3: TGTGCCAGCAGTGTAAAGGGCACTGAAGCTTTCTTT. This encodes CASSVKGTEAFF.

The CDR3 loop reads CASSIMGLTEAFF. The CDR3 DNA sequence: TGTGCCAGTAGTATAATGGGTTTGACTGAAGCTTTCTTT. The chain employs TRBV19 and TRBJ1-1; D is unclear. Germline V CDR1 and CDR2: LNHDA, SQIVND (reference sequence). With 2 bases removed from V and 5 bases from J, the gap between germline ends came to 9 bases. This CDR3 region has 13 residues. Based on the CDR3 plus reference TRBV19 and TRBJ1-1, the full variable domain is DGGITQSPKYLFRKEGQNVTLSCEQNLNHDAMYWYRQDPGQGLRLIYYSQIVNDFQKGDIAEGYSVSREKKESFPLTVTSAQKNPTAFYLCASSIMGLTEAFFGQGTRLTVV.

This clonotype occurred a few times. The chain recombines TRBV19 with TRBJ2-3; a possible D gene is TRBD2 (5 bases). The CDR3 sequence is 15 residues long. The V end lost 4 bases, the J end lost 5 bases, and 16 bases lay between the germline ends. Germline loops: CDR1 LNHDA, CDR2 SQIVND (reference sequence). The CDR3 nucleotides are TGTGCCAGTAGTACAGGAAAAGCGGTTCTAGATACGCAGTATTTT. As protein: CASSTGKAVLDTQYF.

This clonotype was observed a single time. The rearrangement links TRBV19 to TRBJ1-1; a possible D gene is TRBD1 (5 bases). CDR3 size: 13 residues. CDR1 and CDR2 (germline): LNHDA, SQIVND (reference sequence). V lost 5 bases and J lost 3, with 10 bases in between. The CDR3 DNA follows: TGTGCCAGTAGTCCAGGGCAAGACACTGAAGCTTTCTTT. It is translated as CASSPGQDTEAFF. The full variable domain, in which reference TRBV19 and TRBJ1-1 provide the parts outside the CDR3, is DGGITQSPKYLFRKEGQNVTLSCEQNLNHDAMYWYRQDPGQGLRLIYYSQIVNDFQKGDIAEGYSVSREKKESFPLTVTSAQKNPTAFYLCASSPGQDTEAFFGQGTRLTVV.

Concerning this clonotype itself: This could be a read error, since a much larger clone is one nucleotide away. The conserved closing phenylalanine or tryptophan is absent in this CDR3, likely reflecting a read error. The chain uses TRBV29-1 and TRBJ1-2; D call uncertain. CDR3 length: 13 amino acids. CDR1 SQVTM and CDR2 ANQGSEA come from the germline V gene. Trimming shortened V by 5 bases and J by 4 bases, and 14 bases separated the two germline ends. The CDR3 spells CSVTPTDIYGYTL. The CDR3 region has the DNA TGCAGCGTTACCCCGACCGATATCTATGGCTACACCCTC.

This clonotype was counted at least ten times. This chain links TRBV20-1 with TRBJ2-1, with 13 nucleotides matching TRBD2. Germline assignment: CDR1 DFQATT and CDR2 SNEGSKA (reference sequence). This CDR3 region has 15 residues. The V and J ends lost 3 bases and 5 bases, in that order; junction bases with no gene match: 4. For the CDR3, the DNA is TGCAGTGCTAGCGGGACTAGCGGGGATAACAATGAGCAGTTCTTC. Encoded protein: CSASGTSGDNNEQFF.

This clonotype was counted ten times or more. The chain recombines TRBV27 with TRBJ2-1; D possibly uses TRBD1 or TRBD2 (5 bases each). V was trimmed by 6 bases and J by 1 base, leaving 19 bases between them. Per the germline V gene, CDR1 is MNHEY and CDR2 is SMNVEV (reference sequence). The CDR3 is made up of 17 amino acids. Written as DNA, the CDR3 is TGTGCCAGCAGCCCTCCCGCCGGGACCCGTTCCTACAATGAGCAGTTCTTC. This translates into CASSPPAGTRSYNEQFF.

V usage is TRBV19 and J usage is TRBJ1-2, with D perhaps TRBD1 (5 bases). V was clipped by 5 bases and J by 0 bases, with 13 bases between them. The CDR3 extends over 15 amino acids. Germline-derived CDR1 and CDR2 are LNHDA and SQIVND (reference sequence). CDR3 in amino acids: CASSSVGGTNYGYTF. The CDR3 bases are TGTGCCAGTAGTTCCGTGGGGGGAACTAACTATGGCTACACCTTC. Supplemented by reference TRBV19 and TRBJ1-2, the full variable domain reads DGGITQSPKYLFRKEGQNVTLSCEQNLNHDAMYWYRQDPGQGLRLIYYSQIVNDFQKGDIAEGYSVSREKKESFPLTVTSAQKNPTAFYLCASSSVGGTNYGYTFGSGTRLTVV.

The J gene is TRBJ1-6, the V gene TRBV19; D is uncertain. CDR1 is LNHDA and CDR2 is SQIVND in the germline V gene (reference sequence). The V end was cut by 5 bases, the J end by 5 bases, with 10 bases between. CDR3 size: 14 residues. The CDR3 DNA reads as TGTGCCAGTAGTGGCGGTTTCGATAATTCACCCCTCCACTTT. Translating it yields CASSGGFDNSPLHF.

To note about this clonotype: Given a much more abundant clone one base away, this may be a read error. The CDR3 loop reads CASSLDGKQDTQHF. DNA for the CDR3: TGTGCCAGCAGCTTAGACGGCAAGCAAGATACGCAGCATTTT. V is TRBV11-2 and J is TRBJ2-3; D remains ambiguous. With the DNA end fitting TRBJ1-5 better, the J assignment may be wrong. The CDR3 length is 14 residues. Germline loops: CDR1 SGHAT, CDR2 FQNNGV.

Concerning this clonotype: A much more abundant neighbour one base away suggests this may be a read error. The chain combines TRBV11-2 with TRBJ2-3; 8 bases agree with TRBD2. The J call may be incorrect, as the DNA end agrees better with TRBJ2-5. The CDR3 totals 17 residues. CDR1 is SGHAT, CDR2 FQNNGV, per germline. The CDR3 DNA reads as TGTGCCAGCAGCTTAGTAACGGGGGGGCGGGATGGAGGGACCCAGTACTTC. Translating gives CASSLVTGGRDGGTQYF.

This clonotype was seen a handful of times. The chain is built from TRBV20-1 and TRBJ1-1; 7 bases line up with TRBD1. The V and J ends lost 5 bases and 0 bases, in that order; junction bases with no gene match: 3. Germline values: CDR1 DFQATT, CDR2 SNEGSKA (reference sequence). This CDR3 is 13 amino acids long. CDR3 region: CSAGGQLNTEAFF. DNA for the CDR3: TGCAGTGCTGGGGGACAGTTGAACACTGAAGCTTTCTTT.